The 15 T cell receptor beta chains given below trace back to one sample, sequenced in a study of blood T cell repertoires in COVID-19. Repertoires were generated with immunoSEQ multiplex PCR, while TCRdb's copy carries only in-frame clones and drops some. The table includes about 280,000 clones, nearly 90% detected once. Sequencing was performed on peripheral blood. The receptors were gathered from a woman in her twenties or thirties with COVID-19, enrolled during active disease.

The chain joins TRBV9 to TRBJ2-1; 9 bases are a match to TRBD2. The ends lost 4 bases at V and 10 bases at J; junction bases unmatched: 12. The CDR3 contains 15 residues. Looked up from germline, CDR1 is SGDLS and CDR2 is YYNGEE. CDR3 nucleotide sequence: TGTGCCAGCAGCCCCTTTGGCGGGGGGGCTCGAGAGCAGTTCTTC. It is translated as CASSPFGGGAREQFF.

The chain combines TRBV6-1 with TRBJ1-6; D unresolved. Germline V gives CDR1 MNHNS, CDR2 SASEGT. V was cut by 2 bases and J by 13 bases, with 12 bases left in between. This CDR3 is 13 amino acids long. Here the CDR3 DNA reads TGTGCCAGCAGTGAAAATGGCGCCAGGCCCCTCCACTTT. Protein sequence: CASSENGARPLHF.

V is TRBV10-3 and J is TRBJ2-7; D is undetermined. This CDR3 comprises 14 residues. Trimming removed 2 bases at V and 2 bases at J, with 10 bases between. Germline assignment: CDR1 ENHRY and CDR2 SYGVKD. Here the CDR3 DNA reads TGTGCCATCAGTGAGGTCAGTACCCCCTACGAGCAGTACTTC. Encoded protein: CAISEVSTPYEQYF.

This chain uses TRBV2 with TRBJ2-7, with TRBD2 matching over 8 bases. CDR3 length: 13 residues. J lost 7 bases, V lost 4 bases, and 6 bases had no gene match. Germline-derived CDR1 and CDR2 are SNHLY and FYNNEI. The DNA of the CDR3 is TGTGCCAGCAGTGGGGGACTAGAGAGGGAGCAGTACTTC. Translated, it gives CASSGGLEREQYF.

V and J are TRBV10-2 and TRBJ1-2, with TRBD1 matching over 10 bases. This CDR3 has 14 amino acids. The V gene end was trimmed by 5 bases and the J gene end by 7 bases; junction bases not matched to a gene: 7. Germline V gene lookup returns CDR1 WSHSY and CDR2 SAAADI. The CDR3 sequence is CASSPDRGLSGYTF. CDR3 DNA sequence: TGCGCCAGCAGTCCCGACAGGGGGCTGAGTGGCTACACCTTC.

This clone was seen only a few times. The rearrangement links TRBV2 to TRBJ1-1, with 8 nucleotides matching TRBD1. The CDR3 loop spans 14 amino acids. The junction had 12 bases not matched to a gene; V was cut back by 6 bases and J by 9 bases. Germline lookup yields CDR1 SNHLY and CDR2 FYNNEI. CDR3 loop: CASRRQGMGYQAFF. The CDR3 DNA sequence: TGTGCCAGCAGACGACAGGGGATGGGGTATCAAGCTTTCTTT.

This chain connects TRBV7-9 to TRBJ1-2; possibly TRBD1 for D (6 bases). Per germline, CDR1 SEHNR and CDR2 FQNEAQ (reference sequence). The CDR3 contains 15 residues. V gave up 5 bases and J gave up 4 bases, with 17 bases separating them. The CDR3 DNA is TGTGCCAGCAGCCATCGAGTAGGGGGATTCTATGGCTACACCTTC. As protein: CASSHRVGGFYGYTF.

The chain carries TRBV5-4 and TRBJ2-1, with D perhaps matching TRBD2 (6 bases). V was cut by 6 bases and J by 4 bases, with 17 bases left in between. Germline V gene data show CDR1 as SGHNT and CDR2 as YYREEE (reference sequence). The CDR3 contains 15 residues. The CDR3 DNA reads TGTGCCAGCACCCGCTCCGGGGACTCTTACAATGAGCAGTTCTTC. Protein sequence: CASTRSGDSYNEQFF.

This chain joins TRBV3-1 (or the pseudogene TRBV3-2) and TRBJ1-2; D is undetermined. This CDR3 has 13 residues. Germline CDR1 LGHDT, CDR2 YNNKEL (reference sequence). V was trimmed by 6 bases and J by 3 bases, leaving 11 bases between them. DNA for the CDR3: TGTGCCAGCAGTCTCGGTGGTGACTATGGCTACACCTTC. Protein product: CASSLGGDYGYTF.

This clone occurred a few times. The chain recombines TRBV2 with TRBJ1-2, with 7 nucleotides matching TRBD1. Germline V gene data show CDR1 as SNHLY and CDR2 as FYNNEI. The CDR3 has 12 residues. V was clipped by 8 bases and J by 5 bases; unmatched bases: 5. CDR3 nucleotide sequence: TGTGCCAGCGGCGGACAGGTATATGGCTACACCTTC. This sequence encodes CASGGQVYGYTF.

The gene calls are TRBV3-1 (or the pseudogene TRBV3-2) and TRBJ1-1, with a tentative D call TRBD1 (5 bases). The CDR3 is made up of 14 amino acids. V was cut by 6 bases and J by 1 base, with 12 bases left in between. From germline, CDR1 is LGHDT and CDR2 YNNKEL (reference sequence). CDR3 sequence (DNA): TGTGCCAGCAGTTTCACAGGACCGAACACTGAAGCTTTCTTT. It specifies CASSFTGPNTEAFF.

The chain recombines TRBV20-1 with TRBJ2-2; a possible D gene is TRBD2 (7 bases). The germline gives CDR1 DFQATT, CDR2 SNEGSKA (reference sequence). CDR3 length: 14 residues. V was shortened by 3 bases and J by 8 bases, with 16 bases between the two germline ends. The CDR3: CSASRGAPRGELFF. The CDR3 nucleotides are TGCAGTGCTAGTCGGGGGGCCCCCAGGGGGGAGCTGTTTTTT.

The V gene is TRBV13, the J gene TRBJ2-7; 7 bases align to TRBD1. Germline trimming cut 0 bases from V and 6 bases from J; bases unmatched to any gene: 5. There are 14 residues in the CDR3. Looked up from germline, CDR1 is PRHDT and CDR2 is FYEKMQ (reference sequence). This CDR3 reads CASSLGGQVIEQYF. In DNA, the CDR3 is TGTGCCAGCAGCTTAGGAGGACAGGTTATCGAGCAGTACTTC.

The rearrangement uses TRBV19 and TRBJ1-1; 9 bases align to TRBD1. This CDR3 spans 14 amino acids. CDR1 is LNHDA, CDR2 SQIVND, per germline (reference sequence). The trim removed 8 bases at V and 4 bases at J, leaving 8 bases unmatched. The CDR3 DNA is TGTGCCAGTCGGTGGGGACAGGGCAGCACTGAAGCTTTCTTT. Translating gives CASRWGQGSTEAFF.

This chain connects TRBV9 to TRBJ2-3; 10 bases line up with TRBD2. The V gene end was trimmed by 4 bases and the J gene end by 2 bases; junction bases not matched to a gene: 7. CDR1 SGDLS and CDR2 YYNGEE come from the germline V gene. The CDR3 runs 16 residues. The CDR3 DNA reads as TGTGCCAGCAGCCCAATAGCGGGGGGTGCCACAGATACGCAGTATTTT. It specifies CASSPIAGGATDTQYF.